This TCR beta chain was identified during a study of shared clonotypes between healthy human individuals. Looking at the study overall: Donors, aged 18 to 49, were a couple of women and three men.

Study observations and caveats: The study found roughly 5% of naive CD4 clonotypes shared across a few donors. Researchers found naive subsets generally carried larger estimated richness than memory subsets.

Methods used by the authors: Sequence data from immunoSEQ were junction-only and lacked quality scores; consequently, filtering differed. Using immunoSEQ multiplex PCR, the repertoire was profiled, and TCRdb retains in-frame clones only, with some absent. V and J calls and clone size are as listed in that table; D and trimming were resolved from the DNA. The profile covers over 1.4 million clones, with around 97% appearing a single time and 1.2% taken by the ten largest. The CDR3 contains 12 residues. V was cut by 0 bases and J by 6 bases, with 4 bases left in between. The V gene's germline CDR1 is SGHDT and CDR2 YYEEEE. On this clone: Its antigen is currently unknown. Other DNA sequences in this sample translate to the same CDR3.

The sequenced sample was naive CD4+ T cells sorted from blood. Subset described: CD45RA+ positively selected. The rearrangement joins TRBV5-6 to TRBJ2-1; D not resolved. The clonotype was recovered from a man younger than 45 in good health. This chain's CDR3 is CASSLGPNEQFF. The CDR3 DNA is TGTGCCAGCAGCTTGGGTCCCAATGAGCAGTTCTTC.